The next 24 T cell receptor beta chains were all read from a single sample in a study of blood T cell repertoires in COVID-19. Profiling relied on immunoSEQ multiplex PCR, and the TCRdb table lists in-frame clones only, not all of them. Among around 160,000 clones, roughly 88% were seen once, and the ten largest hold 1.2%. The sample consisted of PBMCs or T cells enriched from blood (not recorded which). All receptors come from a woman under 40 with acute COVID-19.

The chain recombines TRBV5-1 with TRBJ2-2; TRBD1 aligns across 7 bases. V shed 4 bases, J shed 0 bases, and the junction held 6 bases outside the gene matches. Germline CDR1 reads SGHRS; CDR2 reads YFSETQ. The CDR3 covers 16 residues. This chain's CDR3 is CASSQKQGTNTGELFF. The CDR3 nucleotides are TGCGCCAGCAGCCAAAAACAGGGGACGAACACCGGGGAGCTGTTTTTT.

CDR3 residues: CASSLSGDYEQYF. The CDR3 DNA reads TGTGCCAGCAGCCTTAGCGGAGACTACGAGCAGTACTTC. V gene TRBV3-1 (or the pseudogene TRBV3-2) combines with J gene TRBJ2-7, with D perhaps matching TRBD2 (6 bases). V was pared by 4 bases and J by 3 bases, with 10 bases between. In germline, CDR1 is LGHDT, CDR2 YNNKEL (reference sequence). This CDR3 is 13 amino acids long.

The chain recombines TRBV5-6 with TRBJ1-1, with 9 bases matching TRBD1. CDR3 length: 16 amino acids. CDR1 and CDR2 from the germline V gene are SGHDT and YYEEEE. J gave up 0 bases and V 4 bases, and 7 bases lay outside the gene matches. CDR3 DNA: TGTGCCAGCAGCAAACCCGGGACAGGGATGAACACTGAAGCTTTCTTT. This gives the protein CASSKPGTGMNTEAFF.

This chain links TRBV5-6 with TRBJ1-4; TRBD1 matches at 8 bases. The J segment lost 2 bases and the V segment lost 6 bases, leaving 3 bases of the junction unmatched. Germline-derived CDR1 and CDR2 are SGHDT and YYEEEE. The CDR3 runs 14 residues. The CDR3 region has the DNA TGTGCCAGCATGGACAGGGCGACTAATGAAAAACTGTTTTTT. Translation gives CASMDRATNEKLFF.

This sequence joins TRBV24-1 and TRBJ1-2; D possibly corresponds to TRBD1 (6 bases). Germline CDR1 and CDR2: KGHDR and SFDVKD. V was cut by 0 bases and J by 3 bases, with 13 bases left in between. This CDR3 is built from 16 residues. The CDR3 nucleotides are TGTGCCACCAGTGATTTGATTGGGGGCGCGGACTATGGCTACACCTTC. Protein: CATSDLIGGADYGYTF.

The CDR3 region has the DNA TGTGCCAGCAGTTTACAGTCCACCCCTCGCGAGCAGTACTTC. It codes for CASSLQSTPREQYF. The rearrangement joins TRBV27 to TRBJ2-7; the D is unclear. V dropped 2 bases and J dropped 6 bases, with 14 bases sitting between them. The CDR3 consists of 14 residues. Germline CDR1 reads MNHEY; CDR2 reads SMNVEV (reference sequence).

The CDR3 nucleotides read TGTGCCAGCAGTGTCACAGGGAGTTCAGAGACCCAGTACTTC. Translated, it gives CASSVTGSSETQYF. This chain joins TRBV2 and TRBJ2-5; perhaps TRBD1 as D (6 bases). CDR3 length: 14 residues. CDR1 and CDR2 from the germline V gene are SNHLY and FYNNEI. Trimming stripped 4 bases from V and 4 bases from J, with 13 bases between. Full variable domain (outside the CDR3, taken from reference TRBV2 and TRBJ2-5): EPEVTQTPSHQVTQMGQEVILRCVPISNHLYFYWYRQILGQKVEFLVSFYNNEISEKSEIFDDQFSVERPDGSNFTLKIRSTKLEDSAMYFCASSVTGSSETQYFGPGTRLLVL.

This chain joins TRBV3-1 (or the pseudogene TRBV3-2) and TRBJ2-3; 12 bases align to TRBD2. V trimming: 3 bases; J trimming: 4 bases; junction bases outside the gene matches: 5. This CDR3 comprises 16 residues. Germline loops: CDR1 LGHDT, CDR2 YNNKEL (reference sequence). The CDR3: CASSHLAGGPADTQYF. The CDR3 DNA reads TGTGCCAGCAGCCACCTAGCGGGAGGGCCCGCAGATACGCAGTATTTT.

Comments on this clone: This CDR3 is also generated by other DNA sequences in the sample. This chain uses TRBV20-1 with TRBJ2-5; possible D gene TRBD1, 5 bases. V lost 3 bases, J lost 1 base, and 9 bases lay in between. This CDR3 has 13 residues. Germline CDR1 is DFQATT and CDR2 is SNEGSKA (reference sequence). As DNA, the CDR3 is TGCAGTGCTAGTAGGGGCGCCCAAGAGACCCAGTACTTC. Protein product: CSASRGAQETQYF.

CDR3 nucleotide sequence: TGTGCCAGCAGTCGGGAGAGCTCCTACAATGAGCAGTTCTTC. Its protein product is CASSRESSYNEQFF. The chain combines TRBV25-1 with TRBJ2-1, with D possibly being TRBD2 (6 bases). The V end lost 5 bases, the J end lost 0 bases, and 8 bases lay between the germline ends. Germline V gene sequence: CDR1 MGHDK, CDR2 SYGVNS. The CDR3 has 14 amino acids.

The chain is built from TRBV7-9 and TRBJ2-1, with TRBD2 identical over 7 bases. Trimming at V came to 1 base and at J to 8 bases, leaving 8 bases not matched to a gene. From germline, CDR1 is SEHNR and CDR2 FQNEAQ (reference sequence). The CDR3 length is 15 residues. CDR3 in DNA: TGTGCCAGCAGCTTAGGGGCGGGAGTTGGCTATGAGCAGTTCTTC. It translates to CASSLGAGVGYEQFF.

The chain employs TRBV29-1 and TRBJ2-1, with D tentatively TRBD1 (6 bases). Trimming stripped 6 bases from V and 4 bases from J, with 13 bases between. The CDR3 length is 13 residues. Germline V lookup: CDR1 SQVTM, CDR2 ANQGSEA. The CDR3 spells CSVPGQQYNEQFF. Written as DNA, the CDR3 is TGCAGCGTGCCGGGACAACAGTACAATGAGCAGTTCTTC.

The J gene is TRBJ1-1, the V gene TRBV13; possible D gene TRBD1, 5 bases. V lost 3 bases and J lost 1, with 9 bases in between. The CDR3 runs to 14 residues. Germline CDR1 PRHDT, CDR2 FYEKMQ (reference sequence). The CDR3 protein is CASSFRATNTEAFF. CDR3 bases: TGTGCCAGCAGCTTCAGGGCTACGAACACTGAAGCTTTCTTT.

The rearrangement uses TRBV6-5 and TRBJ1-4; perhaps TRBD1 as D (5 bases). V was trimmed by 7 bases and J by 12 bases, leaving 24 bases between them. The CDR3 contains 15 residues. Germline V gene data show CDR1 as MNHEY and CDR2 as SVGAGI. This chain's CDR3 is CASTEDGAGPRELFF. The CDR3 DNA reads TGTGCCAGCACCGAAGATGGGGCAGGGCCCAGGGAACTGTTTTTT.

This chain links TRBV29-1 with TRBJ2-7; possibly TRBD1 for D (7 bases). This CDR3 contains 14 residues. Deletions cut 3 bases from V and 2 bases from J, with 14 bases between. In germline, CDR1 is SQVTM, CDR2 ANQGSEA. CDR3: CSVEGQGGPYEQYF. CDR3 nucleotides: TGCAGCGTTGAGGGGCAGGGGGGACCCTACGAGCAGTACTTC.

The chain uses TRBV5-1 and TRBJ2-2; D remains unclear. Trimming removed 4 bases from V and 7 bases from J, with 5 bases in between. There are 11 residues in the CDR3. CDR1 and CDR2 from the germline V gene are SGHRS and YFSETQ. The CDR3 nucleotides are TGCGCCAGCAGCGCAGGCGGGGAGCTGTTTTTT. This codes for CASSAGGELFF.

This chain joins TRBV6-5 and TRBJ1-1; D call uncertain. This CDR3 region has 14 residues. Germline CDR1 is MNHEY and CDR2 is SVGAGI. V was shortened by 7 bases and J by 4 bases, with 16 bases between the two germline ends. The DNA for the CDR3 is TGTGCCAGCACTATCATTGAGGGCGTCACTGAAGCTTTCTTT. It translates to CASTIIEGVTEAFF.

This clone appeared a single time. The J gene is TRBJ2-7, the V gene TRBV18, with D possibly matching TRBD1 (5 bases). The CDR3 is 14 amino acids. V dropped 2 bases and J dropped 2 bases, with 10 bases sitting between them. Germline lookup yields CDR1 KGHSH and CDR2 LQKENI. CDR3 in amino acids: CASSPTGATYEQYF. The CDR3, as DNA: TGTGCCAGCTCACCAACAGGTGCTACCTACGAGCAGTACTTC.

The genes are TRBV10-3 and TRBJ2-5; D perhaps matches TRBD1 (5 bases). CDR3 length: 12 residues. V lost 6 bases and J lost 2, with 7 bases in between. Germline V lookup: CDR1 ENHRY, CDR2 SYGVKD. CDR3 nucleotides: TGTGCCATCAGGCAGGGACAAGAGACCCAGTACTTC. This gives the protein CAIRQGQETQYF.

The chain joins TRBV2 to TRBJ1-3, with D possibly matching TRBD1 (5 bases). Germline-derived CDR1 and CDR2 are SNHLY and FYNNEI. The V end lost 8 bases, the J end lost 0 bases, and 17 bases lay between the germline ends. The CDR3 consists of 16 residues. The CDR3, as DNA: TGTGCCAGCTCCTCCCAGGGTATGACCTCTGGAAACACCATATATTTT. This translates into CASSSQGMTSGNTIYF.

The table lists this clone with a count of one. The rearrangement joins TRBV15 to TRBJ2-7; TRBD2 is a possible D gene (5 bases). The CDR3 spans 15 residues. CDR1 LNHNV and CDR2 YYDKDF come from the germline V gene (reference sequence). Trimming removed 1 base at V and 6 bases at J, with 16 bases between. The CDR3 nucleotides are TGTGCCACCAGCAGAGTGGTCCGGGATCGGGGCGAGCAGTACTTC. Amino acids: CATSRVVRDRGEQYF.

V gene TRBV18 combines with J gene TRBJ2-2; perhaps TRBD1 as D (5 bases). This CDR3 comprises 15 residues. The germline V gene encodes CDR1 KGHSH and CDR2 LQKENI. Trimming removed 5 bases at V and 1 base at J, with 11 bases between. CDR3 sequence: CASSIQGQNTGELFF. The CDR3 DNA reads TGTGCCAGCTCAATCCAGGGTCAGAACACCGGGGAGCTGTTTTTT. The full variable domain, completed using reference TRBV18 and TRBJ2-2, is NAGVMQNPRHLVRRRGQEARLRCSPMKGHSHVYWYRQLPEEGLKFMVYLQKENIIDESGMPKERFSAEFPKEGPSILRIQQVVRGDSAAYFCASSIQGQNTGELFFGEGSRLTVL.

The chain combines TRBV6-2 or TRBV6-3 with TRBJ1-5; D unresolved. Germline loops: CDR1 MNHEY, CDR2 SVGEGT. This CDR3 has 13 amino acids. Trimming stripped 2 bases from V and 7 bases from J, with 9 bases between. The CDR3 spells CASSYEGWQPQHF. CDR3 in DNA: TGTGCCAGCAGTTACGAGGGATGGCAGCCCCAGCATTTT.

This rearrangement joins TRBV9 to TRBJ2-7; TRBD1 matches 8 bases. The V segment lost 1 base and the J segment 3 bases; nucleotides outside the gene matches: 3. The CDR3 contains 14 residues. Germline loops: CDR1 SGDLS, CDR2 YYNGEE. CDR3 sequence reads: CASSVSDRDYEQYF. The CDR3 region has the DNA TGTGCCAGCAGCGTATCGGACAGGGACTACGAGCAGTACTTC. The whole variable domain, filled in from reference TRBV9 and TRBJ2-7, reads DSGVTQTPKHLITATGQRVTLRCSPRSGDLSVYWYQQSLDQGLQFLIQYYNGEERAKGNILERFSAQQFPDLHSELNLSSLELGDSALYFCASSVSDRDYEQYFGPGTRLTVT.